This paragraph covers one T cell receptor (beta chain) sequence. The target antigen is unknown. The data were obtained in a study of T cell repertoires in cytomegalovirus infection. This CDR3 comprises 14 residues. CDR1 and CDR2 from the germline V gene are MDHEN and SYDVKM. V lost 4 bases and J lost 5, with 15 bases in between. Using its own MiXCR run on the reads, TCRdb lists one record per CDR3 protein. The sample has fewer than 70,000 distinct CDR3 sequences; around 27% are singletons. Study-wide results and limits: Public TCR beta family frequency separated CMV-and-HLA carriers, including in an independent cohort.

The chain employs TRBV28 and TRBJ2-7, with D possibly being TRBD1 or TRBD2 (6 bases each). This sequence was found in a human donor in good health (CMV status not recorded). Some clones in this sample may be carry-over from other donors' samples. The source was CD8+ T cells from cultured PBMCs, collected from culture after CMV antigen stimulation. CDR3 loop: CASSYRGPRNEQYF. The CDR3 bases are TGTGCCAGCAGTTATCGGGGGCCGAGGAACGAGCAGTACTTC.